A selection of T cell receptor beta chains follows, all from one sample in a study of molecular identifiers for immune sequencing clone quantification. MiXCR was run by TCRdb on the PCR reads, yielding one entry per CDR3 protein. The sample carries about 36,000 distinct CDR3 sequences, around 20% recorded once. Sequenced material: naive CD8+ T cells from blood, with Jurkat cell RNA spiked in. The receptors derive from a human donor in good health. Some libraries in this study had Jurkat cell RNA spiked in. CDR3s include the opening cysteine and the closing phenylalanine or tryptophan. Each record gives: D gene, J gene, V gene, clone size, CDR3 DNA, CDR3 protein. D genes are given only for firm matches. Some rows mark clone size as missing; the rest say once, few, many or name a class of expanded clone.

d_call: TRBD2; j_call: TRBJ2-5; v_call: TRBV12-3/TRBV12-4; clone_size: many; cdr3_nt: TGTGCCAGCAGCCCCGGGACTAGCGGGCTGGAGACCCAGTACTTC; cdr3_aa: CASSPGTSGLETQYF
d_call: NA; j_call: TRBJ1-5; v_call: TRBV28; clone_size: many; cdr3_nt: TGTGCCAGCAGTTTAATGGGCGGGAGCTTATATCAGCCCCAGCATTTT; cdr3_aa: CASSLMGGSLYQPQHF
d_call: NA; j_call: TRBJ2-1; v_call: TRBV6-2/TRBV6-3; clone_size: NA; cdr3_nt: TGTGCCAGCAGCTATACTCTTTACCGGGACACCCCATCCTACAATGAGCAGTTCTTC; cdr3_aa: CASSYTLYRDTPSYNEQFF
d_call: TRBD2; j_call: TRBJ2-3; v_call: TRBV4-1; clone_size: NA; cdr3_nt: TGCGCCAGCAGCCACCAGCGGGAGAGGGAAGATACGCAGTATTTT; cdr3_aa: CASSHQREREDTQYF
d_call: TRBD2; j_call: TRBJ2-2; v_call: TRBV29-1; clone_size: many; cdr3_nt: TGCAGCGTCCCGGGACTAGCGACCGGGGAGCTGTTTTTT; cdr3_aa: CSVPGLATGELFF
d_call: NA; j_call: TRBJ2-7; v_call: TRBV25-1; clone_size: many; cdr3_nt: TGTGCCAGCAGTGAATTCTGGACAGCGAGCTCCTACGAGCAGTACTTC; cdr3_aa: CASSEFWTASSYEQYF
d_call: TRBD2; j_call: TRBJ2-7; v_call: TRBV12-3/TRBV12-4; clone_size: medium-sized; cdr3_nt: TGTGCCAGCAGTTTGGGAGGGACCTACGAGCAGTACTTC; cdr3_aa: CASSLGGTYEQYF
d_call: NA; j_call: TRBJ2-6; v_call: TRBV24-1; clone_size: many; cdr3_nt: TGTGCCACCAGTGGCCCATCTGGGGCCAACGTCCTGACTTTC; cdr3_aa: CATSGPSGANVLTF
d_call: NA; j_call: TRBJ2-7; v_call: TRBV7-8; clone_size: many; cdr3_nt: TGTGCCAGCAGCCCGAGCCTGGACGAGCAGTACTTC; cdr3_aa: CASSPSLDEQYF
d_call: NA; j_call: TRBJ2-3; v_call: TRBV15; clone_size: once; cdr3_nt: TGTGCCACCAGCCCGTTTCGTTTAGTCGCAGATACGCAGTATTTT; cdr3_aa: CATSPFRLVADTQYF
d_call: TRBD1; j_call: TRBJ2-7; v_call: TRBV4-3; clone_size: few; cdr3_nt: TGCGCCAGCAGCCACGGACAGGGGTCCTACGAGCAGTACTTC; cdr3_aa: CASSHGQGSYEQYF
d_call: NA; j_call: TRBJ2-1; v_call: TRBV4-1; clone_size: NA; cdr3_nt: TGCGCCAGCAGCCAGATCCCCCCAGGGAGCATCAGTGAGCAGTTCTTC; cdr3_aa: CASSQIPPGSISEQFF
d_call: NA; j_call: TRBJ1-5; v_call: TRBV27; clone_size: NA; cdr3_nt: TGTGCCAGCAGTCCGATAGACAGCAGTCAGCCCCAGCATTTT; cdr3_aa: CASSPIDSSQPQHF
d_call: NA; j_call: TRBJ2-3; v_call: TRBV5-5; clone_size: many; cdr3_nt: TGTGCCAGCAGGCAAGGTCGACAGAGCACAGATACGCAGTATTTT; cdr3_aa: CASRQGRQSTDTQYF
d_call: TRBD1; j_call: TRBJ1-2; v_call: TRBV4-2; clone_size: few; cdr3_nt: TGTGCCAGCAGCCACGACAGGGTTGCGGGCTCTTATGGCTACACCTTC; cdr3_aa: CASSHDRVAGSYGYTF
d_call: TRBD2; j_call: TRBJ2-7; v_call: TRBV20-1; clone_size: many; cdr3_nt: TGCAGTGCTAGAGATCTTGCGGGAGGGCCCTACGAGCAGTACTTC; cdr3_aa: CSARDLAGGPYEQYF
d_call: NA; j_call: TRBJ2-7; v_call: TRBV7-2; clone_size: many; cdr3_nt: TGTGCCAGCAGCTTGCCCACCTACGAGCAGTACTTC; cdr3_aa: CASSLPTYEQYF
d_call: NA; j_call: TRBJ1-1; v_call: TRBV11-2; clone_size: many; cdr3_nt: TGTGCCAGCAGCTTAGTGTGGGGAGGTCCTGAAGCTTTCTTT; cdr3_aa: CASSLVWGGPEAFF
d_call: TRBD1; j_call: TRBJ2-1; v_call: TRBV27; clone_size: many; cdr3_nt: TGTGCCAGCAGCTGGGACAGCAATTACAATGAGCAGTTCTTC; cdr3_aa: CASSWDSNYNEQFF
d_call: TRBD1; j_call: TRBJ2-5; v_call: TRBV28; clone_size: NA; cdr3_nt: TGTGCCAGCAGCGACAGGGAGCAGACCCAGTACTTC; cdr3_aa: CASSDREQTQYF
d_call: NA; j_call: TRBJ2-2; v_call: TRBV7-9; clone_size: many; cdr3_nt: TGTGCCAGCAGCTTAGGTACGAACACCGGGGAGCTGTTTTTT; cdr3_aa: CASSLGTNTGELFF
d_call: TRBD1; j_call: TRBJ2-7; v_call: TRBV4-2; clone_size: many; cdr3_nt: TGTGCCAGCAGCCAACCAGACAGGGTCGACTACGAGCAGTACTTC; cdr3_aa: CASSQPDRVDYEQYF
d_call: NA; j_call: TRBJ2-2; v_call: TRBV3-1; clone_size: many; cdr3_nt: TGTGCCAGCAGCGGGATCATGAACACCGGGGAGCTGTTTTTT; cdr3_aa: CASSGIMNTGELFF
d_call: TRBD1; j_call: TRBJ2-5; v_call: TRBV12-3/TRBV12-4; clone_size: many; cdr3_nt: TGTGCCAGCAGTTTATATCCCCAGGCAGGGGGCTTCGGGACCCAGTACTTC; cdr3_aa: CASSLYPQAGGFGTQYF
d_call: NA; j_call: TRBJ2-2; v_call: TRBV10-3; clone_size: NA; cdr3_nt: TGTGCCATCAGGGCAGCGACCGGGGAGCTGTTTTTT; cdr3_aa: CAIRAATGELFF
d_call: NA; j_call: TRBJ2-2; v_call: TRBV15; clone_size: many; cdr3_nt: TGTGCCACCAGCAGCGACCTGAAGGGATTGGGCGGGGAGCTGTTTTTT; cdr3_aa: CATSSDLKGLGGELFF
d_call: NA; j_call: TRBJ2-1; v_call: TRBV12-3/TRBV12-4; clone_size: many; cdr3_nt: TGTGCCAGCATGAGGGGATCGAATGAGCAGTTCTTC; cdr3_aa: CASMRGSNEQFF
d_call: NA; j_call: TRBJ2-1; v_call: TRBV6-2/TRBV6-3; clone_size: many; cdr3_nt: TGTGCCAGCACTGACTGGTCCGCCAATGAGCAGTTCTTC; cdr3_aa: CASTDWSANEQFF
d_call: TRBD1; j_call: TRBJ2-3; v_call: TRBV6-2/TRBV6-3; clone_size: NA; cdr3_nt: TGTGCCAGCAGCACAGGGGCGACGACAGATACACAGTATTTT; cdr3_aa: CASSTGATTDTQYF
d_call: NA; j_call: TRBJ2-1; v_call: TRBV6-2/TRBV6-3; clone_size: many; cdr3_nt: TGTGCCAGCTGTCCCCTCGAGTTACGGTTCCCGAGCGCGAGAGGAATGGGGTCCTACAATGAGCAGTTCTTC; cdr3_aa: CASCPLELRFPSARGMGSYNEQFF
d_call: TRBD2; j_call: TRBJ2-3; v_call: TRBV4-2; clone_size: few; cdr3_nt: TGTGCCAGCAGCACACCGGGGGGGACCACAGATACGCAGTATTTT; cdr3_aa: CASSTPGGTTDTQYF
d_call: TRBD1; j_call: TRBJ2-2; v_call: TRBV29-1; clone_size: many; cdr3_nt: TGCAGCGTCCCGGGACAGGGAATCGGGGAGCTGTTTTTT; cdr3_aa: CSVPGQGIGELFF
d_call: NA; j_call: TRBJ2-1; v_call: TRBV14; clone_size: NA; cdr3_nt: TGTGCCAGCAGCCAAGATCGCGTCAGACACAATGAGCAGTTCTTC; cdr3_aa: CASSQDRVRHNEQFF
d_call: NA; j_call: TRBJ2-1; v_call: TRBV11-2; clone_size: many; cdr3_nt: TGTGCCAGCAGCTTAGAAGGGGTTGAGCAGTTCTTC; cdr3_aa: CASSLEGVEQFF
d_call: NA; j_call: TRBJ1-1; v_call: TRBV11-2; clone_size: many; cdr3_nt: TGTGCCAGCAGCTTAGTGGGGGATAGGACTGAAGCTTTCTTT; cdr3_aa: CASSLVGDRTEAFF
d_call: TRBD2; j_call: TRBJ2-7; v_call: TRBV27; clone_size: few; cdr3_nt: TGTGCCACCTCCGCCGGCGGGGGGCCCTACGAGCAGTACTTC; cdr3_aa: CATSAGGGPYEQYF
d_call: NA; j_call: TRBJ2-3; v_call: TRBV4-3; clone_size: many; cdr3_nt: TGCGCCAGCAGCCAAGATGCAGCGATCGCAGATACGCAGTATTTT; cdr3_aa: CASSQDAAIADTQYF
d_call: TRBD2; j_call: TRBJ2-3; v_call: TRBV7-6; clone_size: NA; cdr3_nt: TGTGCCAGCAGCTTAGGCGGACTAGTGGATAGCACAGATACGCAGTATTTT; cdr3_aa: CASSLGGLVDSTDTQYF
d_call: TRBD1; j_call: TRBJ2-7; v_call: TRBV29-1; clone_size: medium-sized; cdr3_nt: TGCAGCGTTATGACAGGGGCGGCCTACGAGCAGTACTTC; cdr3_aa: CSVMTGAAYEQYF
d_call: NA; j_call: TRBJ2-5; v_call: TRBV5-1; clone_size: NA; cdr3_nt: TGCGCCAGCAGGAAGACAGAGCAAGAGACCCAGTACTTC; cdr3_aa: CASRKTEQETQYF
d_call: TRBD1; j_call: TRBJ1-1; v_call: TRBV4-3; clone_size: few; cdr3_nt: TGCGCCAGCAGCCCCGGGGACAGGGAAAAAGCTTTCTTT; cdr3_aa: CASSPGDREKAFF
d_call: TRBD1; j_call: TRBJ2-2; v_call: TRBV27; clone_size: many; cdr3_nt: TGTGCCAGCAGTCCGATCCACCGACAGGGGATAAACACCGGGGAGCTGTTTTTT; cdr3_aa: CASSPIHRQGINTGELFF
d_call: TRBD2; j_call: TRBJ2-3; v_call: TRBV10-2; clone_size: few; cdr3_nt: TGCGCCAGCAGTGAACGGCGGGAGGATACGCAGTATTTT; cdr3_aa: CASSERREDTQYF
d_call: TRBD2; j_call: TRBJ2-7; v_call: TRBV9; clone_size: many; cdr3_nt: TGTGCCAGCAGCCCTAGCGGGAGGGCCTCCTACGAGCAGTACTTC; cdr3_aa: CASSPSGRASYEQYF
d_call: NA; j_call: TRBJ2-4; v_call: TRBV4-1; clone_size: many; cdr3_nt: TGCGCCAGCAGCCAAGATTACATTCAGTACTTC; cdr3_aa: CASSQDYIQYF
d_call: TRBD2; j_call: TRBJ2-7; v_call: TRBV5-6; clone_size: NA; cdr3_nt: TGTGCCAGCAGCTCGAGTCGAGTAGCGGGCCACTCCTACGAGCAGTACTTC; cdr3_aa: CASSSSRVAGHSYEQYF
d_call: NA; j_call: TRBJ2-1; v_call: TRBV28; clone_size: many; cdr3_nt: TGTGCCAGCAGTTCCTTCCAGGGGACGGGTTTTGACAATGAGCAGTTCTTC; cdr3_aa: CASSSFQGTGFDNEQFF
d_call: TRBD2; j_call: TRBJ2-7; v_call: TRBV14; clone_size: many; cdr3_nt: TGTGCCAGCAGGTCTAGCGGGAACCCCTACGAGCAGTACTTC; cdr3_aa: CASRSSGNPYEQYF
d_call: NA; j_call: TRBJ2-3; v_call: TRBV9; clone_size: many; cdr3_nt: TGTGCCAGCAGCCCACCGGTCGGAGGGGGAACAGATACGCAGTATTTT; cdr3_aa: CASSPPVGGGTDTQYF
d_call: NA; j_call: TRBJ2-1; v_call: TRBV9; clone_size: NA; cdr3_nt: TGTGCCAGCAACGCCCGGGACTTCTACAATGAGCAGTTCTTC; cdr3_aa: CASNARDFYNEQFF
d_call: TRBD1; j_call: TRBJ2-7; v_call: TRBV12-5; clone_size: many; cdr3_nt: TGTGCTAGTGGTTCGGACTGGGACAGGAGCTCCTACGAGCAGTACTTC; cdr3_aa: CASGSDWDRSSYEQYF
d_call: TRBD1; j_call: TRBJ1-2; v_call: TRBV7-6; clone_size: many; cdr3_nt: TGTGCCAGCAGCTTAGGGTCGGGACAGGGATATAACTATGGCTACACCTTC; cdr3_aa: CASSLGSGQGYNYGYTF
d_call: TRBD2; j_call: TRBJ2-3; v_call: TRBV7-2; clone_size: many; cdr3_nt: TGTGCCAGCAGACCGACTAGCGGGAGAGTAGATACGCAGTATTTT; cdr3_aa: CASRPTSGRVDTQYF
d_call: NA; j_call: TRBJ2-5; v_call: TRBV10-2; clone_size: many; cdr3_nt: TGCGCCAGCAGTGAGGATGCGGGACTGGGAGAGACCCAGTACTTC; cdr3_aa: CASSEDAGLGETQYF
d_call: TRBD2; j_call: TRBJ2-3; v_call: TRBV5-4; clone_size: few; cdr3_nt: TGTGCCAGCAGCCACCCACTAGCGGGAGGGACTGGTAACACAGATACGCAGTATTTT; cdr3_aa: CASSHPLAGGTGNTDTQYF
d_call: NA; j_call: TRBJ2-3; v_call: TRBV28; clone_size: few; cdr3_nt: TGTGCCAGCAGTCTAGAAAGTCGAGGGGGGGACACAGATACGCAGTATTTT; cdr3_aa: CASSLESRGGDTDTQYF
d_call: NA; j_call: TRBJ2-7; v_call: TRBV28; clone_size: NA; cdr3_nt: TGTGCCAGCAGGCCCGGACAGACATCCTACGAGCAGTACTTC; cdr3_aa: CASRPGQTSYEQYF
d_call: NA; j_call: TRBJ2-7; v_call: TRBV5-5; clone_size: few; cdr3_nt: TGTGCCAGCAGCTTGGGCTCTAGCCGATCCTACGAGCAGTACTTC; cdr3_aa: CASSLGSSRSYEQYF
d_call: NA; j_call: TRBJ2-1; v_call: TRBV6-2/TRBV6-3; clone_size: many; cdr3_nt: TGTGCCAGCAGTTGGTACGCTCGGAATGAGCAGTTCTTC; cdr3_aa: CASSWYARNEQFF